The present TCR beta chain was sequenced within a study of OX40 agonist ivuxolimab in advanced cancers. This clone has a handful of counts. V was trimmed by 7 bases and J by 3 bases, leaving 15 bases between them. The CDR3 runs 14 residues. Germline lookup yields CDR1 MDHEN and CDR2 SYDVKM. The table came from immunoSEQ multiplex PCR; TCRdb's copy has only in-frame clones and leaves some out. There are about 46,000 clones in the sample; 89% occur only once, and approximately 12% lies in the top ten. The V gene is TRBV28, the J gene TRBJ1-2; D is possibly TRBD1 (5 bases). The receptor was isolated from an adult with an advanced solid tumor such as melanoma, head and neck, liver or kidney cancer. Sequenced material: CD4+ or CD8+ T cells sorted from blood, taken in a trial of the OX40 agonist ivuxolimab. The CDR3 sequence is CASTLRGVDYGYTF. CDR3 in DNA: TGTGCCAGCACCTTGAGGGGAGTAGACTATGGCTACACCTTC.